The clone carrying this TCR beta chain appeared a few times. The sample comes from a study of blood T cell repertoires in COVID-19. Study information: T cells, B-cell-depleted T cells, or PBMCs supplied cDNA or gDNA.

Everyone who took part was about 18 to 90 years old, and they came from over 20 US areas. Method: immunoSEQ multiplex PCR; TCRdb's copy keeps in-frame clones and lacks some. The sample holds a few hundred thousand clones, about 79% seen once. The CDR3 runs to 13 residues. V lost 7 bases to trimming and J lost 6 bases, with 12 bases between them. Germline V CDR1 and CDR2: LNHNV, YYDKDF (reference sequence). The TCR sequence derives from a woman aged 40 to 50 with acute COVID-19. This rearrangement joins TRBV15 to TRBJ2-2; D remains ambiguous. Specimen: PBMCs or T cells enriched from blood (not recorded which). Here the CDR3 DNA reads TGTGCCACCACCCTGAGTTTACCCGGGGAGCTGTTTTTT. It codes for CATTLSLPGELFF. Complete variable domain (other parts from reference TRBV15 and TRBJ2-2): DAMVIQNPRYQVTQFGKPVTLSCSQTLNHNVMYWYQQKSSQAPKLLFHYYDKDFNNEADTPDNFQSRRPNTSFCFLDIRSPGLGDTAMYLCATTLSLPGELFFGEGSRLTVL.